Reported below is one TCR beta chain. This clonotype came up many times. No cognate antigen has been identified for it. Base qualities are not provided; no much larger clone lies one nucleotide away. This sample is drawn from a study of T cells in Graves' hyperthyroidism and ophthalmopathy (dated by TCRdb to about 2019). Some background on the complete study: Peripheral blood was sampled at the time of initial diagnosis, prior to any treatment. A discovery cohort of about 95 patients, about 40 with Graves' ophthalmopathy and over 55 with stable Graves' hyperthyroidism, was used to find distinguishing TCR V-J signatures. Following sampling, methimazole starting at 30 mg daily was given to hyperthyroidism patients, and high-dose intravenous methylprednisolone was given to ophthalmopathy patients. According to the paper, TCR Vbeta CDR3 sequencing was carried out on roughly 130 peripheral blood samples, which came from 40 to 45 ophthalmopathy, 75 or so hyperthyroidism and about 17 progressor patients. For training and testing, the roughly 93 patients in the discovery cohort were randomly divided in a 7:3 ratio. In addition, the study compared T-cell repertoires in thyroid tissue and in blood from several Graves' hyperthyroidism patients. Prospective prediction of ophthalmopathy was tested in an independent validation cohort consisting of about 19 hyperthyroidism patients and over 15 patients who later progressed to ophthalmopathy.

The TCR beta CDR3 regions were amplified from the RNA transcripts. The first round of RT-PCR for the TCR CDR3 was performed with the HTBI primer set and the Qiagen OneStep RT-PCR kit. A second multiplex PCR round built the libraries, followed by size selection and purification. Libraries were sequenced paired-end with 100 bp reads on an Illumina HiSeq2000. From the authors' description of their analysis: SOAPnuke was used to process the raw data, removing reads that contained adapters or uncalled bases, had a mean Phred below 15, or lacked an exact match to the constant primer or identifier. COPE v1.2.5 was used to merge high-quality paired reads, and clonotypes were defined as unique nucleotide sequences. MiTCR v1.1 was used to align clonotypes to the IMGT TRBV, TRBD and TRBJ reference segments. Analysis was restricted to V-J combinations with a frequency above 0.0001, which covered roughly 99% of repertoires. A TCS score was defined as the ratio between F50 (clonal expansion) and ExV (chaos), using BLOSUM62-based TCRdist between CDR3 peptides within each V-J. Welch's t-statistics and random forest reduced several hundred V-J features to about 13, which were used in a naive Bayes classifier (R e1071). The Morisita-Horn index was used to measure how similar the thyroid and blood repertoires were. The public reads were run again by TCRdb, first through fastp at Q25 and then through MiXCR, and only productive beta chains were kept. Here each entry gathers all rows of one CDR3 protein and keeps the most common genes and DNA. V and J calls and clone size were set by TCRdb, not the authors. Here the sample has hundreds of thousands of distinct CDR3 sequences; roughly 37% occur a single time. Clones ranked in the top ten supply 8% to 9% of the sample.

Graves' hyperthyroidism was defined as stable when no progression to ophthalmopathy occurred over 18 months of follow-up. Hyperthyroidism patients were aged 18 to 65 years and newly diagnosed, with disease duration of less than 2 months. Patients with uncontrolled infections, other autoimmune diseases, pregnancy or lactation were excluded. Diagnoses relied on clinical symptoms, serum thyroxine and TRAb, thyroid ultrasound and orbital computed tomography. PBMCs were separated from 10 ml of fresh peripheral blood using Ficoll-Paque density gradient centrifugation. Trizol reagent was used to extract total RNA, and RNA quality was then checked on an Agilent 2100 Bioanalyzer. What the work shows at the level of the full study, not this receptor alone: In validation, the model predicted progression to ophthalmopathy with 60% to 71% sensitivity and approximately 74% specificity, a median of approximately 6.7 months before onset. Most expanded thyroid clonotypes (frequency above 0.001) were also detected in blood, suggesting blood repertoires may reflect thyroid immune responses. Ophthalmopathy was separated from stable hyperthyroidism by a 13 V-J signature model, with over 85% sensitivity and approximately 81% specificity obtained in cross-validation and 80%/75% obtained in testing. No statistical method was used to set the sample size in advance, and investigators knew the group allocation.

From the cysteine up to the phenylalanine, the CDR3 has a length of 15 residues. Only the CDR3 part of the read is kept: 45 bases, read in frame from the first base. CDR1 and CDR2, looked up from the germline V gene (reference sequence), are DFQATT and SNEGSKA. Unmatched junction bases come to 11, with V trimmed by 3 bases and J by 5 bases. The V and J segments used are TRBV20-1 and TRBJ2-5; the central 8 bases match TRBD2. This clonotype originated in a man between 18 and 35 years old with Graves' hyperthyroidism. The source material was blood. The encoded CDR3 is CSARDPGLGVETQYF. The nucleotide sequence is TGCAGTGCTAGGGACCCGGGACTAGGGGTGGAGACCCAGTACTTC.